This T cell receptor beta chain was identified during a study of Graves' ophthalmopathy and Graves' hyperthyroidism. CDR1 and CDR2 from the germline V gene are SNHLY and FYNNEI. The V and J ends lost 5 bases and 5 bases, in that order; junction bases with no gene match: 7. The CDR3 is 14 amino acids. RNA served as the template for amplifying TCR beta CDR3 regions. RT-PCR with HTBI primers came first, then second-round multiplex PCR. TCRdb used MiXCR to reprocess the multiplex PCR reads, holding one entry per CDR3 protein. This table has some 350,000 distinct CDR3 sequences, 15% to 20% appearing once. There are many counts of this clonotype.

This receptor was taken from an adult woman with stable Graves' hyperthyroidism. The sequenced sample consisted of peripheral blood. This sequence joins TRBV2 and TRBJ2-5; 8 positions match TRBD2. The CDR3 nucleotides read TGTGCCAGCAGTCCAGCGGGAGTGGGCGAGACCCAGTACTTC. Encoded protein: CASSPAGVGETQYF.